These 7 T cell receptor beta chains share one sample of origin, sequenced in a study of blood T cell repertoires in COVID-19. The repertoire was sequenced with immunoSEQ multiplex PCR; TCRdb's copy has only in-frame clones and lacks some. The top ten clones hold approximately 40% of a sample with about 41,000 clones, around 86% of them seen once. The sequenced sample consisted of peripheral blood. The receptors come from a woman of 80 years or more with acute or convalescent COVID-19.

This clone was found a few times. V gene TRBV5-1 combines with J gene TRBJ1-2, with 10 bases matching TRBD1. The CDR3 runs to 16 residues. V trimming: 4 bases; J trimming: 5 bases; junction bases outside the gene matches: 11. CDR1 is SGHRS and CDR2 is YFSETQ in the germline V gene. The CDR3 spells CASSPGDRGTGYGYTF. CDR3 bases: TGCGCCAGCAGCCCCGGGGACAGGGGAACGGGTTATGGCTACACCTTC.

The J gene is TRBJ2-3, the V gene TRBV19; D is possibly TRBD2 (6 bases). The ends were cut back, 1 base at V and 0 bases at J, with 8 bases in the middle. This CDR3 comprises 15 residues. Germline loops: CDR1 LNHDA, CDR2 SQIVND (reference sequence). Here the CDR3 reads CASSIGRASTDTQYF. The CDR3 bases are TGTGCCAGTAGTATAGGGAGGGCTAGCACAGATACGCAGTATTTT.

The rearrangement links TRBV18 to TRBJ2-1; 8 bases match TRBD1. From germline, CDR1 is KGHSH and CDR2 LQKENI. The V and J ends lost 0 bases and 16 bases, in that order; junction bases with no gene match: 5. CDR3 length: 12 amino acids. CDR3 region: CASSPPTGGYFF. CDR3 bases: TGTGCCAGCTCACCACCTACAGGGGGGTACTTCTTC.

The V gene is TRBV30, the J gene TRBJ1-5; 9 bases are shared with TRBD1. This CDR3 is 14 amino acids long. Per the germline V gene, CDR1 is GTSNPN and CDR2 is SVGIG (reference sequence). The trim removed 2 bases at V and 6 bases at J, leaving 5 bases unmatched. DNA of the CDR3: TGTGCCTGGAGTTCGACAGGGGGTAGTCAGCCCCAGCATTTT. Its translation: CAWSSTGGSQPQHF.

This clone appeared once. The chain joins TRBV4-1 to TRBJ1-2; D not certain. The CDR3 loop spans 15 amino acids. Trimming left V 1 base short and J 6 bases short, with 15 bases between. Germline loops: CDR1 MGHRA, CDR2 YSYEKL. CDR3 nucleotides: TGCGCCAGCAGCCAAGTCCCCTCGGGAATACATGGCTACACCTTC. It translates to CASSQVPSGIHGYTF.

The CDR3 nucleotides are TGTGCCAGCGGCCTTCAGGGTAACGGCTACACCTTC. Amino acid sequence: CASGLQGNGYTF. V and J are TRBV27 and TRBJ1-2, with D possibly being TRBD1 (5 bases). The CDR3 covers 12 residues. Germline V CDR1 and CDR2: MNHEY, SMNVEV (reference sequence). V lost 8 bases and J lost 8, with 15 bases in between.

The chain recombines TRBV6-5 with TRBJ1-1, with 7 positions matching TRBD1. Losses at the gene ends were 5 bases for V and 10 bases for J; bases not matched to a gene: 7. The CDR3 runs to 12 residues. In germline, CDR1 is MNHEY, CDR2 SVGAGI. Here the CDR3 DNA reads TGTGCCAGCAGTCCAAACAGGGGAACAGCTTTCTTT. This sequence encodes CASSPNRGTAFF.